This is a list of T cell receptor beta chains from one sample in a study of T cell changes during pregnancy in multiple sclerosis. The table came from immunoSEQ multiplex PCR; TCRdb's copy has only in-frame clones and leaves some out. The table lists tens of thousands of clones, approximately 95% of them singletons. The specimen was peripheral blood, collected after pregnancy. These receptors all come from a female donor in good health, enrolled as a control in a pregnancy study. CDR3s include the opening cysteine and the closing phenylalanine or tryptophan. D genes are given only for firm matches. Only some rows state a clone size, as once, few, many or a class for expanded clones.

d_call: TRBD1; clone_size: NA; j_call: TRBJ2-7; v_call: TRBV4-1; cdr3_aa: CASNPGTGSYEQYF; cdr3_nt: TGCGCCAGCAACCCCGGGACAGGGTCCTACGAGCAGTACTTC
d_call: TRBD1; clone_size: NA; j_call: TRBJ2-7; v_call: TRBV28; cdr3_aa: CASSWDSSYEQYF; cdr3_nt: TGTGCCAGCAGTTGGGACAGCTCCTACGAGCAGTACTTC
d_call: NA; clone_size: NA; j_call: TRBJ2-7; v_call: TRBV6-5; cdr3_aa: CASSYIGGEQYF; cdr3_nt: TGTGCCAGCAGTTATATCGGCGGCGAGCAGTACTTC
d_call: TRBD1; clone_size: NA; j_call: TRBJ1-1; v_call: TRBV2; cdr3_aa: CASSQTGGSVNTEAFF; cdr3_nt: TGTGCCAGCAGTCAGACAGGGGGCTCGGTTAACACTGAAGCTTTCTTT
d_call: TRBD1; clone_size: NA; j_call: TRBJ2-7; v_call: TRBV5-5; cdr3_aa: CASSLRQGTYEQYF; cdr3_nt: TGTGCCAGCAGCTTGCGACAGGGGACCTACGAGCAGTACTTC
d_call: NA; clone_size: NA; j_call: TRBJ1-2; v_call: TRBV30; cdr3_aa: CAWSQEGKGYGYTF; cdr3_nt: TGTGCCTGGAGTCAAGAGGGAAAGGGCTATGGCTACACCTTC
d_call: NA; clone_size: NA; j_call: TRBJ2-1; v_call: TRBV19; cdr3_aa: CATESGRSSYNEQFF; cdr3_nt: TGTGCCACCGAGAGCGGGCGGAGCTCCTACAATGAGCAGTTCTTC
d_call: NA; clone_size: NA; j_call: TRBJ1-2; v_call: TRBV2; cdr3_aa: CASSEGVPYGYTF; cdr3_nt: TGTGCCAGCAGTGAGGGCGTTCCCTATGGCTACACCTTC
d_call: NA; clone_size: NA; j_call: TRBJ1-1; v_call: TRBV21-1; cdr3_aa: CASSKGGRQGERSTEAFF; cdr3_nt: TGTGCCAGCAGCAAAGGGGGCCGGCAGGGGGAGAGGAGCACTGAAGCTTTCTTT
d_call: NA; clone_size: NA; j_call: TRBJ2-3; v_call: TRBV4-1; cdr3_aa: CASSPKYSGSTDTQYF; cdr3_nt: TGCGCCAGCAGTCCAAAATATAGCGGCAGCACAGATACGCAGTATTTT
d_call: NA; clone_size: NA; j_call: TRBJ1-1; v_call: TRBV28; cdr3_aa: CASSPRMQGTEAFF; cdr3_nt: TGTGCCAGCAGTCCCCGGATGCAGGGCACTGAAGCTTTCTTT
d_call: TRBD2; clone_size: NA; j_call: TRBJ2-3; v_call: TRBV19; cdr3_aa: CASSPRILAGGGPDTQYF; cdr3_nt: TGTGCCAGTAGTCCGCGGATCCTAGCGGGAGGAGGACCCGATACGCAGTATTTT
d_call: TRBD2; clone_size: NA; j_call: TRBJ2-2; v_call: TRBV5-6; cdr3_aa: CASSLTPLAEPFTGELFF; cdr3_nt: TGTGCCAGCAGCTTGACCCCCCTAGCGGAGCCTTTCACCGGGGAGCTGTTTTTT
d_call: TRBD1; clone_size: once; j_call: TRBJ1-2; v_call: TRBV28; cdr3_aa: CASSPILGQRHNYGYTF; cdr3_nt: TGTGCCAGCAGTCCAATTTTGGGACAGAGACATAACTATGGCTACACCTTC
d_call: NA; clone_size: NA; j_call: TRBJ2-7; v_call: TRBV7-9; cdr3_aa: CASSSSRDTSDEQYF; cdr3_nt: TGTGCCAGCAGCTCGTCCCGGGACACCTCGGACGAGCAGTACTTC
d_call: NA; clone_size: NA; j_call: TRBJ2-2; v_call: TRBV30; cdr3_aa: CAWNSNTGELFF; cdr3_nt: TGTGCCTGGAACTCGAACACCGGGGAGCTGTTTTTT
d_call: TRBD2; clone_size: NA; j_call: TRBJ2-7; v_call: TRBV5-1; cdr3_aa: CASSPGGLAFSYEQYF; cdr3_nt: TGCGCCAGCAGCCCGGGGGGACTAGCGTTTTCCTACGAGCAGTACTTC
d_call: NA; clone_size: NA; j_call: TRBJ1-5; v_call: TRBV7-2; cdr3_aa: CASSPSGLGQGLTRKPQHF; cdr3_nt: TGTGCCAGCAGCCCATCGGGGCTCGGGCAGGGACTTACTCGGAAGCCCCAGCATTTT
d_call: TRBD2; clone_size: NA; j_call: TRBJ2-1; v_call: TRBV15; cdr3_aa: CATSREAGWVLNEQFF; cdr3_nt: TGTGCCACCAGCAGAGAAGCGGGGTGGGTTTTAAATGAGCAGTTCTTC
d_call: TRBD2; clone_size: NA; j_call: TRBJ2-3; v_call: TRBV15; cdr3_aa: CATSPSAGRADTQYF; cdr3_nt: TGTGCCACCAGCCCATCCGCCGGGAGGGCAGATACGCAGTATTTT
d_call: NA; clone_size: NA; j_call: TRBJ2-7; v_call: TRBV27; cdr3_aa: CASSYGGSYEQYF; cdr3_nt: TGTGCCAGCAGTTACGGGGGCTCCTACGAGCAGTACTTC
d_call: NA; clone_size: NA; j_call: TRBJ2-3; v_call: TRBV5-1; cdr3_aa: CASSLFSVQIASTDTQYF; cdr3_nt: TGCGCCAGCAGCTTGTTTTCCGTACAAATAGCTAGCACAGATACGCAGTATTTT
d_call: TRBD1; clone_size: NA; j_call: TRBJ2-3; v_call: TRBV29-1; cdr3_aa: CSVQGASTDTQYF; cdr3_nt: TGCAGCGTACAGGGGGCCAGCACAGATACGCAGTATTTT
d_call: NA; clone_size: NA; j_call: TRBJ2-5; v_call: TRBV5-4; cdr3_aa: CASSLHWAGQETQYF; cdr3_nt: TGTGCCAGCAGCTTGCACTGGGCGGGCCAAGAGACCCAGTACTTC
d_call: NA; clone_size: NA; j_call: TRBJ2-7; v_call: TRBV18; cdr3_aa: CASSPRLEGEQYF; cdr3_nt: TGTGCCAGCTCACCACGCCTCGAGGGCGAGCAGTACTTC
d_call: TRBD2; clone_size: once; j_call: TRBJ2-2; v_call: TRBV29-1; cdr3_aa: CSVEDLNSGSLTGELFF; cdr3_nt: TGCAGCGTTGAAGACCTAAATAGCGGGAGTCTAACCGGGGAGCTGTTTTTT
d_call: NA; clone_size: NA; j_call: TRBJ1-4; v_call: TRBV27; cdr3_aa: CASASGGAGEKLFF; cdr3_nt: TGTGCCAGCGCCTCTGGGGGGGCAGGGGAAAAACTGTTTTTT
d_call: TRBD1; clone_size: NA; j_call: TRBJ1-6; v_call: TRBV25-1; cdr3_aa: CASSVTGTARSPLHF; cdr3_nt: TGTGCCAGCAGTGTAACAGGGACAGCAAGGTCACCCCTCCACTTT
d_call: TRBD2; clone_size: NA; j_call: TRBJ2-2; v_call: TRBV9; cdr3_aa: CASSRTSGNTGELFF; cdr3_nt: TGTGCCAGCAGCCGCACTAGCGGGAACACCGGGGAGCTGTTTTTT
d_call: TRBD2; clone_size: NA; j_call: TRBJ2-1; v_call: TRBV28; cdr3_aa: CASSVQLAGGDEQFF; cdr3_nt: TGTGCCAGCAGTGTACAACTAGCGGGAGGGGATGAGCAGTTCTTC
d_call: NA; clone_size: NA; j_call: TRBJ2-2; v_call: TRBV6-1; cdr3_aa: CASSEMQGTGELFF; cdr3_nt: TGTGCCAGCAGTGAAATGCAGGGGACCGGGGAGCTGTTTTTT
d_call: TRBD1; clone_size: NA; j_call: TRBJ2-3; v_call: TRBV5-1; cdr3_aa: CASSPRDRGTDTQYF; cdr3_nt: TGCGCCAGCAGCCCCCGGGACAGGGGCACAGATACGCAGTATTTT
d_call: NA; clone_size: NA; j_call: TRBJ1-1; v_call: TRBV28; cdr3_aa: CASSFGGGLNTEAFF; cdr3_nt: TGTGCCAGCAGTTTTGGGGGGGGGTTGAACACTGAAGCTTTCTTT
d_call: NA; clone_size: NA; j_call: TRBJ2-7; v_call: TRBV15; cdr3_aa: CATSRNRGSEQYF; cdr3_nt: TGTGCCACCAGCAGGAATCGTGGCTCCGAGCAGTACTTC
d_call: NA; clone_size: NA; j_call: TRBJ2-1; v_call: TRBV28; cdr3_aa: CASSSPASVNEQFF; cdr3_nt: TGTGCCAGCAGTTCCCCAGCTAGCGTCAATGAGCAGTTCTTC
d_call: NA; clone_size: NA; j_call: TRBJ1-6; v_call: TRBV6-1; cdr3_aa: CASRVGGDSPLHF; cdr3_nt: TGTGCCAGCAGAGTAGGGGGAGATTCACCCCTCCACTTT
d_call: NA; clone_size: once; j_call: TRBJ2-3; v_call: TRBV9; cdr3_aa: CASSQGTDTQYF; cdr3_nt: TGTGCCAGCAGCCAGGGGACAGATACGCAGTATTTT
d_call: NA; clone_size: once; j_call: TRBJ2-5; v_call: TRBV18; cdr3_aa: CASSPGQETQYF; cdr3_nt: TGTGCCAGCTCCCCGGGACAAGAGACCCAGTACTTC
d_call: NA; clone_size: NA; j_call: TRBJ2-7; v_call: TRBV9; cdr3_aa: CASSGSGYEQYF; cdr3_nt: TGTGCCAGCAGCGGTAGCGGATACGAGCAGTACTTC
d_call: NA; clone_size: NA; j_call: TRBJ2-4; v_call: TRBV19; cdr3_aa: CASSNDAPGKAKNIQYF; cdr3_nt: TGTGCCAGTAGTAACGACGCGCCGGGGAAGGCCAAAAACATTCAGTACTTC
d_call: NA; clone_size: NA; j_call: TRBJ2-1; v_call: TRBV6-5; cdr3_aa: CASSPQGSGYNEQFF; cdr3_nt: TGTGCCAGCAGTCCCCAGGGCTCGGGCTACAATGAGCAGTTCTTC
d_call: TRBD2; clone_size: NA; j_call: TRBJ2-7; v_call: TRBV28; cdr3_aa: CASSLEAGVVHEQYF; cdr3_nt: TGTGCCAGCAGTTTAGAAGCGGGAGTAGTCCACGAGCAGTACTTC
d_call: NA; clone_size: NA; j_call: TRBJ2-7; v_call: TRBV2; cdr3_aa: CASTSRTPTDYEQYF; cdr3_nt: TGTGCCAGCACCTCCAGGACTCCGACGGATTACGAGCAGTACTTC
d_call: TRBD1; clone_size: NA; j_call: TRBJ1-3; v_call: TRBV28; cdr3_aa: CATRDRTLSGNTIYF; cdr3_nt: TGTGCCACCCGGGACAGAACCCTCTCTGGAAACACCATATATTTT
d_call: NA; clone_size: once; j_call: TRBJ2-1; v_call: TRBV2; cdr3_aa: CASSRLLARMNEQFF; cdr3_nt: TGTGCCAGCAGTCGCCTTCTGGCTAGAATGAATGAGCAGTTCTTC
d_call: NA; clone_size: NA; j_call: TRBJ1-1; v_call: TRBV28; cdr3_aa: CASITGQNTEAFF; cdr3_nt: TGTGCCAGCATCACAGGACAGAACACTGAAGCTTTCTTT
d_call: TRBD2; clone_size: NA; j_call: TRBJ2-7; v_call: TRBV7-8; cdr3_aa: CASSLVLLAGIEQYF; cdr3_nt: TGTGCCAGCAGCTTAGTATTACTAGCGGGAATTGAGCAGTACTTC
d_call: NA; clone_size: NA; j_call: TRBJ2-3; v_call: TRBV7-9; cdr3_aa: CASLESYNRPDTQYF; cdr3_nt: TGTGCCAGTCTCGAGAGTTACAACAGGCCAGATACGCAGTATTTT
d_call: NA; clone_size: NA; j_call: TRBJ1-1; v_call: TRBV5-4; cdr3_aa: CASRFGGTEAFF; cdr3_nt: TGTGCCAGCAGATTCGGGGGTACTGAAGCTTTCTTT